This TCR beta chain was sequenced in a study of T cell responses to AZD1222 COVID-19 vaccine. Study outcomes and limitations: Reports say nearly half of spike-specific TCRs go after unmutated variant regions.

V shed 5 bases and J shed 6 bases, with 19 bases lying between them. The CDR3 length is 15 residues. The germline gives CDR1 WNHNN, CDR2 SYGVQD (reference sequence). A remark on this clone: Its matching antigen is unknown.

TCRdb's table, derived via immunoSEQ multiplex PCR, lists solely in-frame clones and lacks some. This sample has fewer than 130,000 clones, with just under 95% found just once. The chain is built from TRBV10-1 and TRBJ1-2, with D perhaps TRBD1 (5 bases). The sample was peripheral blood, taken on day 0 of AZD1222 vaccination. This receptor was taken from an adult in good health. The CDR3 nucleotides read TGCGCCAGCAGTCATGAGTACGGGGCTCGAGATGGCTACACCTTC. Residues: CASSHEYGARDGYTF.